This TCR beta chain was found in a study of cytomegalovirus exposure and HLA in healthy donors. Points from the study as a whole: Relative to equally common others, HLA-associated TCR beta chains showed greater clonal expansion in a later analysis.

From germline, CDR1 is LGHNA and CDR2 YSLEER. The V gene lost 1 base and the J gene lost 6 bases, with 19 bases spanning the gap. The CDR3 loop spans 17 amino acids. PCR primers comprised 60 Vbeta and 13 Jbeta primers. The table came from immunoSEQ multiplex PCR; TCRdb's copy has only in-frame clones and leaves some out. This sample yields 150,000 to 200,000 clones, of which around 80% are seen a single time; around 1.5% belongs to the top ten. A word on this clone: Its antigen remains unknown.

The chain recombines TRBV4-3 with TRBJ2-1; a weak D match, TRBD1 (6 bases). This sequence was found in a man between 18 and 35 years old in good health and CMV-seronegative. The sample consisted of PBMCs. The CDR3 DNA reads TGCGCCAGCAGCCAAGCACAAACAGGGTATTATAGCAATGAGCAGTTCTTC. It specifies CASSQAQTGYYSNEQFF.